Shown below are 7 T cell receptor beta chains from a single sample sequenced in a study of blood T cell repertoires in COVID-19. This table comes from immunoSEQ multiplex PCR, and its TCRdb copy is limited to in-frame clones, with some not included. Among 120,000 or so clones listed, approximately 80% were seen once. The sequencing sample was made of peripheral blood. These TCRs come from a woman aged 45-65 years with acute or convalescent COVID-19.

This clone has only one observation. The V gene is TRBV28, the J gene TRBJ2-5, with D tentatively TRBD2 (6 bases). CDR3 length equals 15 residues. The germline V gene has CDR1 MDHEN and CDR2 SYDVKM. The V and J ends lost 4 bases and 4 bases respectively, with 16 bases between them. The CDR3 DNA is TGTGCCAGCAGTTCACCTCTCCTGGGAGGAGAGACCCAGTACTTC. Residues: CASSSPLLGGETQYF.

This chain connects TRBV12-3 or TRBV12-4 to TRBJ1-5, with D maybe TRBD1 (6 bases). V lost 5 bases, J lost 7 bases, and 12 bases lay in between. The CDR3 length is 13 residues. The CDR3 DNA reads TGTGCCAGCAGTGGACAGCCAGGGCAGCCCCAGCATTTT. Residues: CASSGQPGQPQHF.

The rearrangement uses TRBV7-8 and TRBJ1-6, with D hard to call. V lost 8 bases and J lost 7, with 12 bases in between. The CDR3 is 13 residues long. Germline V gene sequence: CDR1 SGHVS, CDR2 FQNEAQ. CDR3 protein: CASSRAGNSPLHF. DNA of the CDR3: TGTGCCAGCTCTAGGGCGGGGAATTCACCCCTCCACTTT.

This clone was detected once. The chain has TRBV7-6 and TRBJ2-5, with D maybe TRBD2 (6 bases). The germline gives CDR1 SGHVS, CDR2 FNYEAQ. V lost 5 bases to trimming and J lost 5 bases, with 18 bases between them. The CDR3 runs 15 residues. CDR3 in DNA: TGTGCCAGCAGCCCTACCCCTACTAGCTCGGAGACCCAGTACTTC. This sequence encodes CASSPTPTSSETQYF.

The chain couples TRBV3-1 (or the pseudogene TRBV3-2) to TRBJ1-3; D may be TRBD1 (6 bases). Between the trimmed V and J ends, which lost 4 bases and 0 bases, there was a span of 10 bases. Per the germline V gene, CDR1 is LGHDT and CDR2 is YNNKEL (reference sequence). The CDR3 runs 15 residues. CDR3: CASSPGQISGNTIYF. CDR3 coding DNA: TGTGCCAGCAGCCCGGGACAAATCTCTGGAAACACCATATATTTT.

The chain combines TRBV3-1 (or the pseudogene TRBV3-2) with TRBJ2-2, with 9 positions matching TRBD2. V lost 1 base, J lost 1 base, and 1 base stayed unmatched. This CDR3 has 16 residues. Germline V CDR1 and CDR2: LGHDT, YNNKEL (reference sequence). CDR3 amino acids: CASSQGSGGNTGELFF. CDR3 in DNA: TGTGCCAGCAGCCAAGGTAGCGGGGGGAACACCGGGGAGCTGTTTTTT.

The chain employs TRBV4-2 and TRBJ2-1; maybe TRBD2 (7 bases). V was shortened by 4 bases and J by 4 bases, with 20 bases between the two germline ends. CDR1 LGHNA and CDR2 YNFKEQ come from the germline V gene. This CDR3 region has 17 residues. The CDR3 reads CASSPGEGRVEYNEQFF. In nucleotides, the CDR3 is TGTGCCAGCAGCCCAGGGGAAGGGAGGGTCGAGTACAATGAGCAGTTCTTC.